This T cell receptor (beta chain) was observed in a study of CD8 T cells in ankylosing spondylitis. Study-level points and caveats: Apparently characteristic of ankylosing spondylitis blood was a TCR beta motif (eight highly homologous variants). Reactive arthritis synovial fluid and blood previously showed some of these motif variants. Reported data indicate significant enrichment of disease-linked clones within matched ankylosing spondylitis synovial fluid.

The TCR beta libraries were generated through quantitative 5'-RACE incorporating molecular barcodes. TCRdb ran MiXCR on the 5' RACE reads and lists one entry per CDR3 protein. This sample has 500,000 or so distinct CDR3 sequences, with roughly 5.3% found just once. The CDR3 is made up of 15 amino acids. Trimming removed 6 bases from V and 10 bases from J; junction bases left unmatched: 12. The germline gives CDR1 SGHTA, CDR2 FQGNSA. In this sample, this clonotype turned up many times. Its antigen is as yet unknown. The J gene is TRBJ1-4, the V gene TRBV7-2; 9 bases agree with TRBD1. Sequenced sample: blood, either unsorted or a sorted T cell fraction (not recorded which). This TCR derives from a male donor with ankylosing spondylitis. CDR3 sequence: CASRPEGGTGRKLFF. CDR3 DNA: TGTGCCAGCAGACCAGAAGGAGGGACAGGGAGAAAACTGTTTTTT.